This T cell receptor beta chain was obtained from a study of cytomegalovirus exposure and HLA in healthy donors (dated by TCRdb to between 2016 and 2019). Regarding the research as a whole: An earlier analysis of some 600 of the donors reported 276 Gb of sequence data and 117 million unique TCR beta sequences obtained from about 170 million T cells. An early release covering 500 to 750 HLA-typed donors comprised about 300 gigabases of sequencing data and 85 million to 100 million unique TCR sequences. Of the approximately 400 genotyped donors, over 65% fell in the genetic ancestry cluster associated with self-reported Caucasian donors. The study was designed to test whether signatures of past pathogen exposure could be identified by cataloging public T cell receptors. Using immunosequencing, the study profiled T cell repertoires from around 670 subjects and related those repertoires to cytomegalovirus serostatus. Along with the approximately 700-subject first cohort, a separate validation cohort of over 90 different subjects was used. The study combined high-throughput TCR immunosequencing, statistical association of individual TCRs with disease status, and machine learning to predict cytomegalovirus infection status. A later analysis re-analyzed previously published TCR beta repertoires from 550 to 700 donors and added high-resolution HLA genotyping to study TCR occurrence patterns. Rather than drawing on any new phenotypic data, the later analysis identified candidate immune exposures from TCR beta sequences and the way those sequences occurred across donors. In an earlier analysis of roughly 580 of the donors, high-throughput TCR beta sequencing was used to judge whether each TCR beta V gene segment behaved as functional or pseudogenic. Donor age, sex, ethnicity and CMV serostatus were compiled together with the repertoire data. In a later genetic analysis, genome-wide SNP genotypes for 398 of the 666 donors were used, and that subset was treated as a discovery cohort. All discovery cohort repertoires had been generated on a single sequencing platform. HLA typing covered class I and class II loci at four-digit resolution. Typing coverage varied by locus: about 629-640 donors for A, B, C, DRB1 and DQB1; approximately 560 for DQA1; approximately 570 for DPA1; 400 to 480 for DPB1. A handful of DR-DQ haplotypes were treated as single units for association and clustering because of strong linkage in the cohort. Across 300 to 400 genotyped donors of the cohort, an average of about 220,000 unique TCR beta nucleotide sequences per donor were sequenced, and around 20% of those sequences were non-productive.

Inclusive of the bounding cysteine and phenylalanine, the CDR3 is 13 residues long. The kept DNA is CDR3 alone, 39 bases in frame from the first base. V was cut back by 3 bases and J by 6 bases, leaving a gap of 11 bases between them. Taken from the germline V gene (reference sequence), the CDR1 and CDR2 loops are SEHNR and FQNEAQ. Receptor amplification or capture employed the immunoSEQ multiplex PCR assay. For the multiplex PCR, a mixture combining 60 forward primers for TCR Vbeta segments and 13 reverse primers for TCR Jbeta segments was used. The CDR3 region of rearranged TCR beta genes was amplified from genomic DNA by a multiplex PCR assay. Amplified TCR beta libraries were sequenced as 87-base-pair reads on the Illumina HiSeq System. Concerning the study's data processing: A later analysis tallied 75 million to 95 million unique TCR beta chains across the approximately 670 repertoires, and approximately 12 million of those chains were shared by two or more donors. Raw reads were error-corrected and collapsed into unique sequences by a nearest-neighbor algorithm in which closely related sequences were merged to remove PCR and sequencing errors. V, D and J gene segments were assigned by aligning CDR3 sequences to IMGT reference sequences. For a sequence to be retained, a match of at least six nucleotides to both a V gene segment and a J gene segment was required. A rearrangement counted as productive if the CDR3 had no stop codons and remained in frame with V and J, and every other rearrangement counted as non-productive. CDR3 was defined by IMGT convention, running from the second conserved V-encoded cysteine to the conserved J-encoded phenylalanine. The earlier analysis of some 540 of the donors excluded any sequence lacking an unambiguous match to a single V gene segment. An earlier analysis of a few hundred of the donors called V segments functional above 56.7% productive rearrangements and segregating when the between-donor standard deviation exceeded 5%. A statistical classification framework was built for diagnosing cytomegalovirus status from the catalog of TCR beta chain sequences. In a later analysis, TCR nucleotide sequences were compared against IMGT/GENE-DB human TR gene sequences so that V and J genes could be assigned. The TCRdist pipeline was used in a later analysis to assign CDR3 sequences and most-parsimonious VDJ recombination scenarios. In a later analysis, each TCR beta chain was defined by its CDR3 amino acid sequence together with its V-gene family, and reads lacking a unique V-gene family were excluded. As a way to deal with suspected cross-contamination and a sequencing artifact, a later analysis dropped 450 to 600 nucleotide sequences that were highly shared and had low generation probability. For each public chain, a later analysis derived a clonal expansion index from normalized ranks of inferred template counts within each repertoire. Generation probabilities in a later analysis came from a VDJ recombination model fitted to out-of-frame rearrangements, and those results were checked against IGoR. In a later analysis, TCR-TCR, TCR-HLA and TCR-CMV co-occurrence was scored with hypergeometric tests, and a repertoire-size bias correction was applied to TCR pairs. A later analysis estimated false discovery rates by permuting HLA or CMV assignments 20 times. A later analysis grouped co-occurring TCRs with DBSCAN, adding TCRdist sequence similarity when clustering within HLA-allele-positive subsets. Repertoires with fewer than 30,000 or more than 120,000 public chains were left out of co-occurrence clustering, as were about 5 repertoires with anomalous nucleotide sharing. TCRdb holds this immuneACCESS table with in-frame rearrangements only. Some clones are missing; in checked studies, unresolved V genes explain under half, and the rest has no known cause. V, J and clone size derive from that table, while D and trimming were established from the DNA sequence. In this sample the table shows about 170,000 clones, about four fifths of which occur a single time. Together, the top ten hold more than 5.5% of the sample.

The paper's findings and limits, for the study overall: Most TCR sequences were seen in very few donors, while some public TCRs were found in many individuals. Correlated functional status among segregating V segments might be attributable to linkage disequilibrium, but an unknown experimental factor could not be ruled out. A later genetic analysis reported fewer N-insertions in productive TCRs among donors in an Asian-associated ancestry cluster than the approximately 670-donor mean. According to a later analysis, TCR association rates differed among HLA loci, with DRB1 alleles showing the most associated TCRs and HLA-C alleles showing the fewest. Because the 87-base-pair reads could not distinguish some IMGT-functional V segments, including TRBV6-2 and TRBV6-3, those segments were excluded. The sequencing pipeline was judged likely to have produced a cluster of highly shared sequence variants as a technical artifact. Several of the top co-occurrence clusters appeared to be linked to parvovirus B19, influenza, CMV and Epstein-Barr virus, according to a later analysis. Roughly uniform sequencing depth across donors was assumed in presence/absence analyses, although this assumption may not hold. In the study, approximately 150 TCR beta chains were listed as associated with cytomegalovirus. In a later genetic analysis, a missense DCLRE1C variant was associated with V-gene and J-gene trimming of TCR beta chains, and the association was replicated in an independent cohort. The classifier was reported to diagnose cytomegalovirus status with high specificity and sensitivity in both the original and validation cohorts. Because counts were too low, fewer than 20 rarely observed V segments, including chromosome 9 orphons, were excluded from the earlier analysis of roughly 580 of the donors. A later analysis found that most CMV-associated TCR beta chains appeared HLA-restricted, with HLA associations seemingly driven largely by CMV exposure. In vitro tests confirmed that a few of the cytomegalovirus-associated TCR beta chains recognize cytomegalovirus antigens. In an earlier analysis of over 550 of the donors, most TCR beta V segments were observed in productive rearrangements about 87% or about 30% of the time, broadly matching IMGT annotations. Compared with equally common non-associated chains, HLA-associated TCR beta chains in a later analysis were more clonally expanded and had lower generation probabilities. The cohort was sequenced for TCR beta chains only, and without alpha or paired-chain data the features that could be detected were limited. A further reported finding was that TCR beta sequences accurately predicted the HLA-A and HLA-B alleles for most subjects in the first cohort. In a later analysis, 16,951 TCR beta sequences were associated with specific HLA alleles at a false discovery rate of 0.05. Because some donors lacked HLA typing at each locus, the association tests relied only on the typed subset. The only immune exposure information available for the cohort was CMV serostatus. When HLA alleles, especially DR and DQ, strongly co-occurred, TCR associations were difficult to assign to individual alleles. According to the authors, the approach could potentially be generalized to other disease states and immunological phenotypes.

The cohort consisted of 650 to 700 healthy bone marrow donors. At the time of sampling, all cohort members were nominally healthy, though unrecorded immune exposures were likely present. The donor was CMV seropositive and was included in the group of 290 or so seropositive cohort members. Each donor provided a peripheral blood sample, and peripheral blood mononuclear cells were used for TCR beta sequencing. Genomic DNA was extracted from the blood cell samples with the Qiagen DNeasy Blood Extraction Kit. For this clone: Its antigen is not yet known. Base qualities are missing; no much larger clone stands one base away.

The origin of this receptor is a man aged 25 to 40 in good health and CMV-seropositive. The chain couples TRBV7-9 to TRBJ1-1; there is no confident call for the D gene. The source material was PBMCs. The CDR3 reads as follows: CASSFRRTAEAFF. The nucleotides are TGTGCCAGCAGCTTTAGGAGGACGGCTGAAGCTTTCTTT.